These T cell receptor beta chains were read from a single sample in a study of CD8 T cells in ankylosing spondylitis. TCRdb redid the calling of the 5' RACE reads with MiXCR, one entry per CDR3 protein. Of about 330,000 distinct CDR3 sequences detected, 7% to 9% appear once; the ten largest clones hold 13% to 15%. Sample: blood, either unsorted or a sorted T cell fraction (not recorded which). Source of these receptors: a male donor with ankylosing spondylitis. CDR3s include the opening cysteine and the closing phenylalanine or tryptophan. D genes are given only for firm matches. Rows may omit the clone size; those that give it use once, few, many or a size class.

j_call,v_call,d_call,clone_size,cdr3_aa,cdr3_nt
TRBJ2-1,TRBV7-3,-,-,CASSLSGGGGYNEQFF,TGTGCCAGCAGCTTATCTGGGGGAGGAGGCTACAATGAGCAGTTCTTC
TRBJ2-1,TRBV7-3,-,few,CASSHPGTNEQFF,TGTGCCAGCAGCCACCCAGGGACGAATGAGCAGTTCTTC
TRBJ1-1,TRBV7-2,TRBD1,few,CASSRTGGGYTEAFF,TGTGCCAGCAGCCGCACAGGGGGCGGCTACACTGAAGCTTTCTTT
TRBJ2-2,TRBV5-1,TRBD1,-,CASSPRQGETGELFF,TGCGCCAGCAGCCCGCGGCAGGGGGAAACCGGGGAGCTGTTTTTT
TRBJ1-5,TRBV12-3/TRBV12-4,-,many,CASSRQDNQPQHF,TGTGCCAGCAGCCGACAGGATAATCAGCCCCAGCATTTT
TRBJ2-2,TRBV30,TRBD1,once,CAWSDRGRDTGELFF,TGTGCCTGGAGTGACAGGGGGCGAGACACCGGGGAGCTGTTTTTT
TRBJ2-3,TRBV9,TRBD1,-,CASSVTGSIGTDTQYF,TGTGCCAGCAGCGTGACAGGGAGTATAGGTACAGATACGCAGTATTTT
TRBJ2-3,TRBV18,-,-,CASSPISGTDTQYF,TGTGCCAGCTCACCAATCAGCGGCACAGATACGCAGTATTTT
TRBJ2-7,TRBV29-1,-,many,CSAGLSYEQYF,TGCAGCGCCGGACTTTCCTACGAGCAGTACTTC
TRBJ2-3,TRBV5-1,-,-,CASSTLGGEGDTQYF,TGCGCCAGCAGCACCCTCGGGGGAGAGGGAGATACGCAGTATTTT
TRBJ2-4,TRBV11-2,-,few,CASSLNWEQDIQYF,TGTGCCAGCAGCTTAAACTGGGAGCAGGACATTCAGTACTTC
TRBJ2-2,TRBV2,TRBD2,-,CASSPHTSDLTGELFF,TGTGCCAGCAGTCCCCACACTAGCGATTTAACGGGGGAGCTGTTTTTT
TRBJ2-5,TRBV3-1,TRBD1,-,CASSQSDRVGETQYF,TGTGCCAGCAGCCAATCGGACAGGGTAGGAGAGACCCAGTACTTC
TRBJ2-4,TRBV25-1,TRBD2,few,CASSEDLTSGNIQYF,TGTGCCAGCAGTGAAGACCTGACTAGCGGGAACATTCAGTACTTC
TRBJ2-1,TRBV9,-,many,CASNSPIVGEVGYNEQFF,TGTGCCAGCAACTCCCCGATCGTTGGGGAGGTGGGCTACAATGAGCAGTTCTTC
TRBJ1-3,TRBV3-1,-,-,CASSTGPDSGNTIYF,TGTGCCAGCAGCACAGGACCGGACTCTGGAAACACCATATATTTT
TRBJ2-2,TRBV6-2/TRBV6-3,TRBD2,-,CASSWREETNTGELFF,TGTGCCAGCAGTTGGCGGGAGGAAACTAACACCGGGGAGCTGTTTTTT
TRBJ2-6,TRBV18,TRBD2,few,CASSAELADALSGANVLTF,TGTGCCAGCTCTGCCGAACTAGCGGATGCCCTCTCTGGGGCCAACGTCCTGACTTTC
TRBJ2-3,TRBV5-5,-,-,CASSLGIGATQYF,TGTGCCAGCAGCTTGGGAATAGGGGCTACGCAGTATTTT
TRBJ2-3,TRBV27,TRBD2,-,CASSLSLARLAGTDTQYF,TGTGCCAGCAGTTTATCTCTTGCCCGACTAGCGGGCACAGATACGCAGTATTTT
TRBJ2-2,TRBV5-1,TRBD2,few,CASSLGGQRGTGELFF,TGCGCCAGCAGCTTGGGCGGCCAGCGGGGGACCGGGGAGCTGTTTTTT
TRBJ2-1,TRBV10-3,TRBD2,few,CAISVAGGQNYNEQFF,TGTGCCATCAGTGTGGCGGGAGGCCAGAATTACAATGAGCAGTTCTTC
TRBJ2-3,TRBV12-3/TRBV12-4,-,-,CASRSPDTQYF,TGTGCCAGCAGGTCCCCAGATACGCAGTATTTT
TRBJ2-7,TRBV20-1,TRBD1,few,CSATTGVGSYEQYF,TGCAGTGCTACTACAGGGGTGGGCTCCTACGAGCAGTACTTC
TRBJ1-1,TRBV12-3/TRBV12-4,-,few,CASSFSEGAEAFF,TGTGCCAGCAGTTTTTCCGAGGGGGCTGAAGCTTTCTTT
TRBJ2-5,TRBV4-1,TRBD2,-,CASSQGLAGVEETQYF,TGCGCCAGCAGCCAAGGACTAGCGGGAGTGGAAGAGACCCAGTACTTC
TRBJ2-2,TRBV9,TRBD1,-,CASSASNQGAITGELFF,TGTGCCAGCAGCGCCTCAAACCAGGGGGCAATCACCGGGGAGCTGTTTTTT
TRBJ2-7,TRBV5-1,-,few,CASSFRRGSAGSDEQYF,TGCGCCAGCAGCTTCCGTCGTGGGTCAGCAGGTTCTGACGAGCAGTACTTC